This T cell receptor beta chain was recorded in a study of OX40 agonist ivuxolimab in advanced cancers. The trim removed 8 bases at V and 7 bases at J, leaving 7 bases unmatched. Looked up from germline, CDR1 is SEHNR and CDR2 is FQNEAQ (reference sequence). The CDR3 covers 14 residues. Profiled with immunoSEQ multiplex PCR; TCRdb holds only in-frame clones, not every one. The repertoire holds 43,000 or so clones, with 75% to 80% as singletons. The sequencing here drew on CD4+ or CD8+ T cells sorted from blood, taken in a trial of the OX40 agonist ivuxolimab. The TCR originated in an adult with an advanced solid tumor such as melanoma, head and neck, liver or kidney cancer. This chain uses TRBV7-9 with TRBJ1-4; TRBD1 matches at 10 bases. DNA for the CDR3: TGTGCCAGCGCGCGGGACAGGGGATTTGAAAAACTGTTTTTT. As protein: CASARDRGFEKLFF.